This T cell receptor beta chain comes out of a study of CD4+ T cells in melanoma. Findings of the study overall: CD8+ T cell, macrophage and B cell function reportedly correlated with neoantigen-specific CD4+ T cells. Neoantigen-specific CD4+ T cells in melanoma reportedly had diverse differentiation states.

This clone appeared once. Its antigen is as yet unknown. The repertoire was sequenced with immunoSEQ multiplex PCR; TCRdb's copy has only in-frame clones and lacks some. The sample has some 10,000 clones; 69% are singletons. Germline lookup yields CDR1 SEHNR and CDR2 FQNEAQ (reference sequence). The CDR3 is made up of 16 amino acids. Trimming cost V 5 bases and J 5 bases; bases outside gene matches: 15. The chain has TRBV7-9 and TRBJ2-7, with 7 bases fitting TRBD2. The receptor comes from a human donor with melanoma. Sequences were obtained from peripheral blood. CDR3: CASSPAPAGPEDEQYF. Here the CDR3 DNA reads TGTGCCAGCAGCCCAGCCCCAGCGGGGCCCGAAGACGAGCAGTACTTC.